The rows below give T cell receptor beta chains drawn from one sample of a study of regulatory T cells in long-lasting Graves disease. TCRdb independently ran MiXCR on the multiplex PCR reads; one entry per CDR3 protein. The table lists 400,000 to 500,000 distinct CDR3 sequences, about 21% of them singletons. Sequencing used peripheral blood mononuclear cells (PBMCs), obtained when the disease was refractory, from a patient treated with antithyroid drugs. Every receptor here comes from a female donor with Graves disease. Each CDR3 is given with its conserved first and last residue. Fields, in order: J gene, D gene, V gene, clone size, CDR3 DNA, CDR3 protein. D genes are given only for firm matches. Expanded clones are given a class, and other clones once, few, many or no size at all.

TRBJ1-2 NA TRBV27 many TGTGCCAGCAGTTTAACTGCAGGGGACTATGGCTACACCTTC CASSLTAGDYGYTF
TRBJ2-7 TRBD1 TRBV9 NA TGTGCCAGCAGCTCGCCGGTAGGACAGGGCCCCTACGAGCAGTACTTC CASSSPVGQGPYEQYF
TRBJ2-2 NA TRBV3-1 many TGTGCCAGCAGCCAAGGGGGGTCAATCGGGGAGCTGTTTTTT CASSQGGSIGELFF
TRBJ1-3 NA TRBV11-2 NA TGTGCCAGCAGCGCCGGGGCTGATAGCTCTGGAAACACCATATATTTT CASSAGADSSGNTIYF
TRBJ1-3 TRBD1 TRBV12-3/TRBV12-4 NA TGTGCCAGCAGACGCCCGGGACAGTTCACTGGAAACACCATATATTTT CASRRPGQFTGNTIYF
TRBJ2-7 TRBD2 TRBV6-9 many TGTGCCAGCAGTTTGACTAGCGGCCCCTACGAGCAGTACTTC CASSLTSGPYEQYF
TRBJ2-7 NA TRBV6-1 many TGTGCCAGCAGTGTGGGGAACACCCGCGAGCAGTACTTC CASSVGNTREQYF
TRBJ1-1 NA TRBV30 NA TGTGCCTGGAGTGTTCCCGGCCCATCAGGGGACACTGAAGCTTTCTTT CAWSVPGPSGDTEAFF
TRBJ2-7 NA TRBV7-9 NA TGTGCCAGCAGCCGCACCCCTTTAGGCGAGCAGTACTTC CASSRTPLGEQYF
TRBJ2-3 NA TRBV28 once TGTGCCAGCAGCTCTCCAGGGACGACAGGTACGCAGTATTTT CASSSPGTTGTQYF
TRBJ1-5 NA TRBV28 NA TGTGCCAGCAGCTGGGCAGGGGCTCAGCCCCAGCATTTT CASSWAGAQPQHF
TRBJ2-7 NA TRBV27 few TGTGCCAGCAGTTTAAGGGACGGGTCCTACGAGCAGTACTTC CASSLRDGSYEQYF
TRBJ1-4 NA TRBV4-1 NA TGCGCCAGCAGCCAAGATAAGGGTCTTCAACTGTTTTTT CASSQDKGLQLFF
TRBJ2-7 NA TRBV30 many TGTGCCTGGAGGACTCCCTACGAGCAGTACTTC CAWRTPYEQYF
TRBJ2-7 TRBD2 TRBV30 few TGTGCCTGGAGTGTACCCTTGACTAGCGGGAGGAACGAGCAGTACTTC CAWSVPLTSGRNEQYF
TRBJ2-2 TRBD2 TRBV5-1 NA TGCGCCAGCAGCTCTAAGACTAGCGGGAGGGTCGGGGAGCTGTTTTTT CASSSKTSGRVGELFF
TRBJ2-5 NA TRBV20-1 few TGCAGTGCTAGTAGGCAGTTCCAAGAGACCCAGTACTTC CSASRQFQETQYF
TRBJ2-2 NA TRBV14 few TGTGCCAGCAGCCAAGGGGGCGGAAACACCGGGGAGCTGTTTTTT CASSQGGGNTGELFF
TRBJ1-1 TRBD1 TRBV2 many TGTGCCAGCAGACGTCGACAGGGTGGGGCTTTCTTT CASRRRQGGAFF
TRBJ2-1 NA TRBV2 many TGTGCCAGCAGTGACCTGATAAGGGGCAATGAGCAGTTCTTC CASSDLIRGNEQFF
TRBJ2-5 NA TRBV12-3/TRBV12-4 many TGTGCCAGCAGCCCTGACTGGCAAGAGACCCAGTACTTC CASSPDWQETQYF
TRBJ1-2 NA TRBV9 few TGTGCCAGCAGCGTCGGGGATACAGGGCACTATGGCTACACCTTC CASSVGDTGHYGYTF
TRBJ2-7 TRBD2 TRBV14 NA TGTGCCAGCAGCCCGGCGGGGGAAGAAGAGCAGTACTTC CASSPAGEEEQYF
TRBJ2-1 TRBD2 TRBV12-3/TRBV12-4 NA TGTGCCAGCACCAGAGCGGGAAGCCCCCACAATGAGCAGTTCTTC CASTRAGSPHNEQFF
TRBJ1-6 TRBD1 TRBV7-6 NA TGTGCCAGCAGCATACAGGGGACGGGGGAACCCCTCCACTTT CASSIQGTGEPLHF
TRBJ2-5 NA TRBV5-6 NA TGTGCCAGCAGCTTGGAGAAGACCCAGTACTTC CASSLEKTQYF
TRBJ2-7 NA TRBV20-1 many TGCAGTGCCCGGCGGGGGCATGATGACGAGCAGTACTTC CSARRGHDDEQYF
TRBJ2-2 NA TRBV4-1 NA TGCGCCAGCAGCCGACAGGAACCCGGGGAGCTGTTTTTT CASSRQEPGELFF
TRBJ1-2 NA TRBV12-3/TRBV12-4 many TGTGCCAGCAGTTTACAGGGATCTAACTATGGCTACACCTTC CASSLQGSNYGYTF
TRBJ2-7 NA TRBV3-1 NA TGTGCCAGCAGACAAGCGAGTATGTCCTACGAGCAGTACTTC CASRQASMSYEQYF
TRBJ2-7 NA TRBV15 many TGTGCCACCAGCAGAGTGGACAGTGGCTACGAGCAGTACTTC CATSRVDSGYEQYF
TRBJ2-1 NA TRBV6-5 NA TGTGCCAGCAGTTACTCGAGATTCCGGGTTGAGCAGTTCTTC CASSYSRFRVEQFF
TRBJ1-5 NA TRBV4-1 once TGCGCCAGCAGCCAAGATCTGAGTCATAATCAGCCCCAGCATTTT CASSQDLSHNQPQHF
TRBJ2-7 TRBD2 TRBV27 few TGTGCCAGCCGAAAAGGGACTAGCGGACCCTACGAGCAGTACTTC CASRKGTSGPYEQYF
TRBJ2-5 NA TRBV5-1 once TGCGCCAGCAGCCCGACAAAGGGACCTCGGGCATACTCGTACCAAGAGATCCAGTACTTC CASSPTKGPRAYSYQEIQYF
TRBJ2-7 NA TRBV6-2/TRBV6-3 many TGTGCCAGCAGTTTTAGGGGGAGCTACGAGCAGTACTTC CASSFRGSYEQYF
TRBJ1-2 NA TRBV12-3/TRBV12-4 many TGTGCCAGCAGTTTGGAAGGGTTCAGCGGCTACACCTTC CASSLEGFSGYTF
TRBJ1-1 NA TRBV14 few TGTGCCAGCAGCCGAGACAGGTTTGAAGCTTTCTTT CASSRDRFEAFF
TRBJ2-1 TRBD2 TRBV6-4 NA TGTGCCAGCAGTGTTAGCGGGACCACCTACAATGAGCAGTTCTTC CASSVSGTTYNEQFF
TRBJ2-7 NA TRBV27 many TGTGCCAGCAGTTTATCTCCCGTAGTAGGCGAGCAGTACTTC CASSLSPVVGEQYF
TRBJ1-1 NA TRBV11-1 many TGTGCCAGCAGGGAGATAGAGACTGAAGCTTTCTTT CASREIETEAFF
TRBJ2-2 TRBD2 TRBV9 NA TGTGCCAGCGGAGGGCTAGCGGGATTACGGGAGCTGTTTTTT CASGGLAGLRELFF
TRBJ2-7 TRBD2 TRBV6-1 few TGTGCCAGCAGGGGACTAGCCCTGGAGGGCTACGAGCAGTACTTC CASRGLALEGYEQYF
TRBJ2-4 NA TRBV10-3 few TGTGCCACCGGCGATTCTCATCTAGCCAAAAACATTCAGTACTTC CATGDSHLAKNIQYF
TRBJ1-6 NA TRBV20-1 few TGCAGTGCTAGAGATCGATTTAAGACAGGAATTTCTTCACCCCTCCACTTT CSARDRFKTGISSPLHF
TRBJ2-7 NA TRBV28 many TGTGCCAGCAGTCCTGTAAGGGCCAACCCCTACGAGCAGTACTTC CASSPVRANPYEQYF
TRBJ2-7 NA TRBV12-3/TRBV12-4 many TGTGCCAGCAGTTTAGGTTCCGGACAGAGCTCCTACGAGCAGTACTTC CASSLGSGQSSYEQYF
TRBJ2-7 TRBD2 TRBV6-2/TRBV6-3 many TGTGCCAGCAGGCCAGGGGTAGCGGGGCGTTACGAGCAGTACTTC CASRPGVAGRYEQYF
TRBJ2-7 NA TRBV29-1 many TGCAGCGTTGAAAGCGGGCAGGGTAACGGTTACGAGCAGTACTTC CSVESGQGNGYEQYF